The rows below give T cell receptor beta chains drawn from one sample of a study of blood T cell repertoires in COVID-19. Sequenced by immunoSEQ multiplex PCR; TCRdb stores in-frame clones only, minus some. The table includes about 140,000 clones, roughly four fifths detected once. The sample comprised peripheral blood. The source of these receptors is a human donor in a cohort sampled during active COVID-19. The CDR3 runs from the conserved cysteine through the conserved F or W. Fields, in order: D gene, J gene, clone size, V gene, CDR3 length, CDR3 protein, CDR3 DNA. A D gene is named only where the DNA matches it firmly. Expanded clones get a size class; other rows say once, few or many, or leave the size out.

>.|TRBJ1-1|.|TRBV19|15
CASSIAEAVGTEAFF
TGTGCCAGTAGTATTGCCGAGGCGGTCGGAACTGAAGCTTTCTTT
>TRBD1|TRBJ1-2|.|TRBV6-6|12
CASTSTGGGYTF
TGTGCCAGCACCTCAACAGGGGGCGGCTACACCTTC
>TRBD1|TRBJ2-7|.|TRBV19|13
CASSTTGGSEQYF
TGTGCCAGTAGTACGACAGGGGGTAGCGAGCAGTACTTC
>.|TRBJ1-1|few|TRBV15|14
CATSTQGFGTEAFF
TGTGCCACCAGCACCCAGGGGTTTGGGACTGAAGCTTTCTTT
>.|TRBJ2-1|.|TRBV12-2|14
CASRLGGVDNEQFF
TGTGCAAGTCGCTTAGGGGGAGTTGACAATGAGCAGTTCTTC
>TRBD2|TRBJ2-1|.|TRBV27|15
CASSSERGYYNEQFF
TGTGCCAGCAGCTCGGAGCGGGGGTATTACAATGAGCAGTTCTTC
>TRBD1|TRBJ1-1|.|TRBV19|15
CASSIGGTGWTEAFF
TGTGCCAGTAGTATAGGGGGGACAGGGTGGACTGAAGCTTTCTTT
>TRBD2|TRBJ2-3|.|TRBV29-1|14
CSVVESGGGDTQYF
TGCAGCGTTGTCGAGAGCGGGGGTGGAGATACGCAGTATTTT
>TRBD2|TRBJ2-2|.|TRBV7-2|18
CASSFRPPRAGDSGELFF
TGTGCCAGCAGCTTCAGGCCCCCACGAGCGGGGGATTCCGGGGAGCTGTTTTTT
>TRBD2|TRBJ2-2|.|TRBV5-1|16
CASSRLAGGRPGELFF
TGCGCCAGCAGCCGTCTAGCGGGGGGCCGGCCCGGGGAGCTGTTTTTT
>.|TRBJ1-2|.|TRBV5-1|15
CASSLAVGGRRGYTF
TGCGCCAGCAGCTTGGCTGTCGGGGGGCGCAGGGGCTACACCTTC
>.|TRBJ1-1|.|TRBV4-1|13
CASRGVGGTEAFF
TGCGCCAGCCGAGGGGTGGGGGGCACTGAAGCTTTCTTT
>TRBD1|TRBJ2-6|.|TRBV7-2|17
CASSLGQGSSGANVLTF
TGTGCCAGCAGCCTAGGACAGGGTAGCTCTGGGGCCAACGTCCTGACTTTC
>.|TRBJ2-5|few|TRBV3-1/TRBV3-2|15
CASSRNPGKQETQYF
TGTGCCAGCAGCCGGAATCCGGGGAAGCAAGAGACCCAGTACTTC
>TRBD1|TRBJ2-7|few|TRBV19|12
CASRGQGYEQYF
TGTGCCAGCCGAGGACAGGGCTACGAGCAGTACTTC
>TRBD2|TRBJ2-7|.|TRBV28|15
CASSLPAGGPYEQYF
TGTGCCAGCAGTTTACCAGCGGGGGGGCCTTACGAGCAGTACTTC
>.|TRBJ1-5|.|TRBV18|14
CASSPPGVGQPQHF
TGTGCCAGCTCACCACCAGGGGTGGGTCAGCCCCAGCATTTT
>.|TRBJ2-6|many|TRBV5-1|16
CASSLEGVPGANVLTF
TGCGCCAGCAGCTTGGAGGGGGTCCCTGGGGCCAACGTCCTGACTTTC
>TRBD1|TRBJ2-3|.|TRBV6-5|13
CAVGTGGLDTQYF
TGTGCCGTCGGGACAGGGGGATTAGATACGCAGTATTTT
>.|TRBJ2-5|.|TRBV6-6|15
CASRYRAGFQETQYF
TGTGCCAGCAGATATAGGGCGGGGTTCCAAGAGACCCAGTACTTC